This T cell receptor beta chain stems from a study of beta chain features in type 1 diabetes. Study-level results: For Type 1 diabetes patients, all four CD4+ subsets carried TCRB CDR3s that were moderately but significantly shorter.

Every bit of the isolated RNA underwent reverse transcription, so sequencing read expressed TCRB transcripts. The protocol was immunoSEQ multiplex PCR, while the TCRdb copy is restricted to in-frame clones and leaves out a portion. The sample lists 900,000 or so clones; 15% to 20% were seen once. From germline, CDR1 is MDHEN and CDR2 SYDVKM. This CDR3 comprises 14 residues. V trimming: 5 bases; J trimming: 5 bases; junction bases outside the gene matches: 5. As for this clone: The antigen remains unidentified.

The sequence came from a young woman in good health. Material for sequencing was naive CD4+ T cells from blood. The chain carries TRBV28 and TRBJ1-2, with TRBD1 identical over 10 bases. Here the CDR3 DNA reads TGTGCCAGCAGTACCTCGGACAGGGGGTATGGCTACACCTTC. This sequence encodes CASSTSDRGYGYTF.